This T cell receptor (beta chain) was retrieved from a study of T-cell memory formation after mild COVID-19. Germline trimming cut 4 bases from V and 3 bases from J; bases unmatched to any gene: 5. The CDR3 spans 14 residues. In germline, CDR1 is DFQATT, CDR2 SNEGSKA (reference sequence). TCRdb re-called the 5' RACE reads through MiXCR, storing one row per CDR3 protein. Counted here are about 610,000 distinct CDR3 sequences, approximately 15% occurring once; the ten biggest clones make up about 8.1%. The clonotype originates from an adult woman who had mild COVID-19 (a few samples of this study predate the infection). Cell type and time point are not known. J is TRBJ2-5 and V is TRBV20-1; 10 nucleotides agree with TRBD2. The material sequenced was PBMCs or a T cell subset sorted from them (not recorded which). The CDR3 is CSAITSGAEETQYF. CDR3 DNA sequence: TGCAGTGCTATAACTAGCGGGGCCGAAGAGACCCAGTACTTC.